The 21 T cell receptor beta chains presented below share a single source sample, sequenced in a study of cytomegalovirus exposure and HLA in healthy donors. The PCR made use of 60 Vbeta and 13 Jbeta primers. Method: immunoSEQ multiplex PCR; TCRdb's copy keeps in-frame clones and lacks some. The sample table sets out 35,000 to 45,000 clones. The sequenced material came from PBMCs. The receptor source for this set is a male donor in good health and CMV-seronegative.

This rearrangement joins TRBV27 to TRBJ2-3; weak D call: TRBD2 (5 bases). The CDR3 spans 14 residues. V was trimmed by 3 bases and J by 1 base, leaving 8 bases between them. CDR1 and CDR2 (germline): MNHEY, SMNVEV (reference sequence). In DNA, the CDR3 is TGTGCCAGCAGTTTCTTGAGGGGCACAGATACGCAGTATTTT. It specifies CASSFLRGTDTQYF.

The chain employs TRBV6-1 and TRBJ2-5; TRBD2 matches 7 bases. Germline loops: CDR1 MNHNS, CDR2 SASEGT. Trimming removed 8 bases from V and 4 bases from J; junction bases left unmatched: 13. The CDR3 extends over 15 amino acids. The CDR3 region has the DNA TGTGCCAGCCAGCTCTGGGGTGGCGGGGGAGAGACCCAGTACTTC. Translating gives CASQLWGGGGETQYF.

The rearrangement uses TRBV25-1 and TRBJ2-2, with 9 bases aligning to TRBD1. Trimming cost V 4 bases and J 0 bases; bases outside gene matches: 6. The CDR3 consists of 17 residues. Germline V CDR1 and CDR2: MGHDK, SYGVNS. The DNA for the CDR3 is TGTGCCAGCAGTGTGGACAGGGGCCTCGCGAACACCGGGGAGCTGTTTTTT. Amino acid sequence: CASSVDRGLANTGELFF.

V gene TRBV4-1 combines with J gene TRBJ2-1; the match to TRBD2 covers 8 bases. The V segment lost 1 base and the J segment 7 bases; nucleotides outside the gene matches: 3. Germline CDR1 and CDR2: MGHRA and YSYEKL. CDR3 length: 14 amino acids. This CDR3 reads CASSQVGRANEQFF. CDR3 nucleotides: TGCGCCAGCAGCCAAGTCGGGAGGGCGAATGAGCAGTTCTTC.

The CDR3 is CASSFGGSTGELFF. CDR3 sequence (DNA): TGTGCCAGCAGCTTTGGCGGGAGTACCGGGGAGCTGTTTTTT. The V call is TRBV7-3, the J call TRBJ2-2; 7 nucleotides agree with TRBD2. The CDR3 has 14 amino acids. Germline trimming cut 3 bases from V and 5 bases from J; bases unmatched to any gene: 3. The germline gives CDR1 SGHTA, CDR2 FQGTGA.

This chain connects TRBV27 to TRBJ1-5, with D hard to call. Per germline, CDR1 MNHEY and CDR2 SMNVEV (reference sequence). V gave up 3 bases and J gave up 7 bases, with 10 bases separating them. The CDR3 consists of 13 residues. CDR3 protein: CASSFRETQPQHF. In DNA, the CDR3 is TGTGCCAGCAGTTTCCGGGAGACACAGCCCCAGCATTTT.

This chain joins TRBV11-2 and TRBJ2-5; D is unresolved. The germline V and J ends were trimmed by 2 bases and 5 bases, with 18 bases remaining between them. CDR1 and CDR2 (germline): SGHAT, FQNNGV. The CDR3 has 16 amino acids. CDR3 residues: CASSLQELSRRETQYF. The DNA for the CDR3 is TGTGCCAGCAGCTTACAGGAACTGTCCAGAAGGGAGACCCAGTACTTC.

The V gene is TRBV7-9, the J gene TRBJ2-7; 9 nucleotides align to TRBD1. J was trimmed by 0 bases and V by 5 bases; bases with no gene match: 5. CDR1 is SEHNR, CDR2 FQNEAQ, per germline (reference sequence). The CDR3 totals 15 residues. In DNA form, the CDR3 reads TGTGCCAGCAGCCGCGGGACAGGGAGCTCCTACGAGCAGTACTTC. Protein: CASSRGTGSSYEQYF.

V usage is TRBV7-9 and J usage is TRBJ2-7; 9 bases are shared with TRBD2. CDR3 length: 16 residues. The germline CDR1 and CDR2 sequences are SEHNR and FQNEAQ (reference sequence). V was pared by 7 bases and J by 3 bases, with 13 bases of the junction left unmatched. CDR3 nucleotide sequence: TGTGCCAGCATCCCACCCGGGACTAGCAGAATCTACGAGCAGTACTTC. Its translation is CASIPPGTSRIYEQYF.

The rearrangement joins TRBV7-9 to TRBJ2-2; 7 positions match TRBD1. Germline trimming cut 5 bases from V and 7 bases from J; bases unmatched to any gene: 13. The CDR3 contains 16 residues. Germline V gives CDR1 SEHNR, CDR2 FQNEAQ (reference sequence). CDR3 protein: CASSTQDRELGGELFF. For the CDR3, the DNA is TGTGCCAGCAGCACCCAAGACAGGGAGTTGGGCGGGGAGCTGTTTTTT.

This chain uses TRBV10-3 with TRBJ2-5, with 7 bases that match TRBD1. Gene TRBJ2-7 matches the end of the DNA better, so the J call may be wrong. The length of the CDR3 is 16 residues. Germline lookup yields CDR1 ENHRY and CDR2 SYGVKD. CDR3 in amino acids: CAISGPPDRDIYEQYF. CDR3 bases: TGTGCCATCAGTGGGCCACCCGACAGGGATATCTACGAGCAGTACTTC.

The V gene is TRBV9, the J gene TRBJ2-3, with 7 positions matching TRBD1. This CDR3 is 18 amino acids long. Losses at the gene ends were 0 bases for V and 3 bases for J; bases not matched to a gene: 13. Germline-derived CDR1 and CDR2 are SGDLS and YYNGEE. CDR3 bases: TGTGCCAGCAGCGTAGGTCGCTTGGGCAGGGGGACAACAGATACGCAGTATTTT. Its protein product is CASSVGRLGRGTTDTQYF.

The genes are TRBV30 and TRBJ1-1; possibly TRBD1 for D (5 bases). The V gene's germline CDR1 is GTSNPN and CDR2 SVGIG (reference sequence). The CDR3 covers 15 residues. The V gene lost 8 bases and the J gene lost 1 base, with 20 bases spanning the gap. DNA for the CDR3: TGTGCCCAGAGGGAGGGGAGCTTGGGGAACACTGAAGCTTTCTTT. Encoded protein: CAQREGSLGNTEAFF.

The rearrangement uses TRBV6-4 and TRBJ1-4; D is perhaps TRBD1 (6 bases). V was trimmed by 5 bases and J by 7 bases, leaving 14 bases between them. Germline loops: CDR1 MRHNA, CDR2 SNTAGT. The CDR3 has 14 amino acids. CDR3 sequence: CASSPGRGGEKLFF. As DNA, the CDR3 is TGTGCCAGCAGTCCTGGAAGGGGGGGTGAAAAACTGTTTTTT.

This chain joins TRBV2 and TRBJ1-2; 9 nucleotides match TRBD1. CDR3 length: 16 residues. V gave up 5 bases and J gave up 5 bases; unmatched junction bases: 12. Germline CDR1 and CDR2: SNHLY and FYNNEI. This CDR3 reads CASSNPDRGRSYGYTF. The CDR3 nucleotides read TGTGCCAGCAGTAACCCGGACAGGGGACGATCTTATGGCTACACCTTC.

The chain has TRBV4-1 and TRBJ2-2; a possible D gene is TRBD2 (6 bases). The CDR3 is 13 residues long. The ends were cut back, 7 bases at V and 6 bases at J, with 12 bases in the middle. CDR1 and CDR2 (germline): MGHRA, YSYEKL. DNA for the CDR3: TGCGCCAGCACCCATACGGGAGCCGGGGAGCTGTTTTTT. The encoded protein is CASTHTGAGELFF.

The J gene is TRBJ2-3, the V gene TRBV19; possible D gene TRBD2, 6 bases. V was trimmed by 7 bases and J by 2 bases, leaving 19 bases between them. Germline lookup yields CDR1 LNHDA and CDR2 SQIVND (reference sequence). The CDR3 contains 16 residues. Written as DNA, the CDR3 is TGTGCCAGTACCCCCGGAGGGCGGGCCTACACAGATACGCAGTATTTT. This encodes CASTPGGRAYTDTQYF.

Written as DNA, the CDR3 is TGTGCCAGCAGCTTATCGCCCCCAGGGGTTACCGGGGAGCTGTTTTTT. It translates to CASSLSPPGVTGELFF. The chain couples TRBV7-3 to TRBJ2-2; tentatively, D is TRBD1 (6 bases). This CDR3 is built from 16 residues. Trimming removed 2 bases at V and 5 bases at J, with 15 bases between. CDR1 SGHTA and CDR2 FQGTGA come from the germline V gene.

CDR3 loop: CASRGQGDTGELFF. The DNA for the CDR3 is TGTGCCAGCAGGGGACAGGGAGACACCGGGGAGCTGTTTTTT. V usage is TRBV6-5 and J usage is TRBJ2-2, with 9 bases identical to TRBD1. The CDR3 spans 14 residues. Per the germline V gene, CDR1 is MNHEY and CDR2 is SVGAGI. J lost 3 bases, V lost 6 bases, and 2 bases had no gene match.

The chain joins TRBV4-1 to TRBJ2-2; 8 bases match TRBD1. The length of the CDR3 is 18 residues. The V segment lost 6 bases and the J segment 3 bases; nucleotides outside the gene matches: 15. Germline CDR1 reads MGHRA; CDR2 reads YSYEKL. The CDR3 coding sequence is TGCGCCAGCAGGAAAATGGCAGTTCAGGGGGCGGACACCGGGGAGCTGTTTTTT. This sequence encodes CASRKMAVQGADTGELFF.

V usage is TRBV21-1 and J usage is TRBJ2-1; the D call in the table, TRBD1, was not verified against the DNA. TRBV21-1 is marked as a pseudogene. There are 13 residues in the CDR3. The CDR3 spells CASSKPDNNEQFF. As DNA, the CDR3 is TGTGCCAGCAGCAAACCTGACAACAATGAGCAGTTCTTC.